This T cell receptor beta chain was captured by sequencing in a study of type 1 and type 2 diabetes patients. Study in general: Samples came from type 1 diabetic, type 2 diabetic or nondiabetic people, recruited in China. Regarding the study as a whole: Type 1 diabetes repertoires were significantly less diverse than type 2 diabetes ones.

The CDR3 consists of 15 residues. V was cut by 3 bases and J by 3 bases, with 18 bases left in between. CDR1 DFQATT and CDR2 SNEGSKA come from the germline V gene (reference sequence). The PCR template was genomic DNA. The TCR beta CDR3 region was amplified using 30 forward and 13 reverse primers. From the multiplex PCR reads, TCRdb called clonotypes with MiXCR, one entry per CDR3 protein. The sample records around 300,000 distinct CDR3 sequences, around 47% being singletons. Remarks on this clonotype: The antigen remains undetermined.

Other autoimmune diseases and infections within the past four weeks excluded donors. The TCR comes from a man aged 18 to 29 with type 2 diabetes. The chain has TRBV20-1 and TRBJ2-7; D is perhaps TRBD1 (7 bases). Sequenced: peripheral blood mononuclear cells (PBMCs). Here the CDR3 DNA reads TGCAGTGCTAGGAGCTTGCAGGGGGGCGTCTACGAGCAGTACTTC. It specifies CSARSLQGGVYEQYF.